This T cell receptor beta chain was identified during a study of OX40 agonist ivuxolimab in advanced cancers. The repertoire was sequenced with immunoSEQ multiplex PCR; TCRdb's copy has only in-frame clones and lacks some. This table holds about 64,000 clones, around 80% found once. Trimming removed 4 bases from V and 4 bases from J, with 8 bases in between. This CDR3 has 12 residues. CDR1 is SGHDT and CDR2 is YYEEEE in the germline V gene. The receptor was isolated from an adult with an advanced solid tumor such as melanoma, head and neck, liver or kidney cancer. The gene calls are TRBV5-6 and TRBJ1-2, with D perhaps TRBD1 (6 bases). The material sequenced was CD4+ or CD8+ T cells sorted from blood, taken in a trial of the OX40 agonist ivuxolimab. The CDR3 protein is CASSMDSYGYTF. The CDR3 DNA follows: TGTGCCAGCAGCATGGACAGCTATGGCTACACCTTC.